Shown below are 12 T cell receptor beta chains from a single sample sequenced in a study of OX40 agonist ivuxolimab in advanced cancers. Here immunoSEQ multiplex PCR was the method, and the copy in TCRdb shows in-frame clones only, minus some. The profile shows about 82,000 clones, approximately 85% of them singletons. The input for sequencing was CD4+ or CD8+ T cells sorted from blood, taken in a trial of the OX40 agonist ivuxolimab. The receptors shown here come from an adult with an advanced solid tumor such as melanoma, head and neck, liver or kidney cancer.

This clone was found a few times. The rearrangement links TRBV4-1 to TRBJ2-5; tentatively, D is TRBD1 or TRBD2 (6 bases each). This CDR3 is built from 15 residues. Germline V gene lookup returns CDR1 MGHRA and CDR2 YSYEKL. Between the trimmed V and J ends, which lost 4 bases and 1 base, there was a span of 13 bases. CDR3 nucleotide sequence: TGCGCCAGCAGCCGCACGGGGGCCCCCCAAGAGACCCAGTACTTC. This sequence encodes CASSRTGAPQETQYF.

The rearrangement joins TRBV5-5 to TRBJ2-4, with D perhaps matching TRBD1 or TRBD2 (5 bases each). The CDR3 has 15 residues. The germline V gene has CDR1 SGHKS and CDR2 YYEKEE (reference sequence). V lost 4 bases and J 8 bases, leaving 19 bases between the germline ends. CDR3 loop: CASSPALGGGYIQYF. CDR3 bases: TGTGCCAGCAGCCCCGCCTTGGGTGGGGGATACATTCAGTACTTC.

This chain joins TRBV5-4 and TRBJ1-5, with 10 bases that match TRBD1. The V and J ends lost 4 bases and 1 base, in that order; junction bases with no gene match: 2. CDR3 length equals 15 residues. Germline lookup yields CDR1 SGHNT and CDR2 YYREEE (reference sequence). CDR3 region: CASSLGQGSNQPQHF. CDR3 sequence (DNA): TGTGCCAGCAGCCTGGGACAGGGGAGCAATCAGCCCCAGCATTTT.

The chain couples TRBV5-6 to TRBJ1-3; no reliable D call. This CDR3 is built from 13 residues. CDR1 and CDR2 (germline): SGHDT, YYEEEE. Deletions cut 0 bases from V and 9 bases from J, with 10 bases between. CDR3 protein: CASSLDKAGTIYF. In DNA form, the CDR3 reads TGTGCCAGCAGCTTGGATAAAGCCGGCACCATATATTTT.

The chain recombines TRBV19 with TRBJ1-1; 12 bases line up with TRBD1. The CDR3 spans 17 residues. Trimming cost V 6 bases and J 0 bases; bases outside gene matches: 8. The germline CDR1 and CDR2 sequences are LNHDA and SQIVND (reference sequence). The chain's CDR3 is CASSRDRGQDLNTEAFF. CDR3 nucleotide sequence: TGTGCCAGTAGCCGGGACAGGGGGCAGGACCTGAACACTGAAGCTTTCTTT.

V gene TRBV6-1 combines with J gene TRBJ1-4; tentative D call: TRBD1 (6 bases). With 7 bases removed from V and 8 bases from J, the gap between germline ends came to 20 bases. The CDR3 is 15 amino acids. Germline-derived CDR1 and CDR2 are MNHNS and SASEGT. The CDR3 DNA reads as TGTGCCAGCACCGAAATCGGCAGGGGCAGGGAAAAACTGTTTTTT. Amino acids: CASTEIGRGREKLFF.

A single count supports this clone. The genes are TRBV6-1 and TRBJ1-4, with D maybe TRBD1 (5 bases). Trimming pared 0 bases from V and 5 bases from J, leaving 7 bases between. Germline loops: CDR1 MNHNS, CDR2 SASEGT. This CDR3 comprises 14 residues. The CDR3: CASSEAGPNEKLFF. The CDR3, as DNA: TGTGCCAGCAGTGAAGCGGGACCGAATGAAAAACTGTTTTTT.

This chain uses TRBV4-1 with TRBJ1-4; 8 nucleotides agree with TRBD1. V lost 1 base and J lost 10; bases outside the gene matches: 5. CDR1 is MGHRA and CDR2 is YSYEKL in the germline V gene. This CDR3 has 14 residues. Here the CDR3 reads CASSQAGQGGKLFF. The CDR3 DNA reads as TGCGCCAGCAGCCAAGCCGGACAGGGTGGAAAACTGTTTTTT.

This clone was detected once. The chain uses TRBV6-1 and TRBJ2-7; D may be TRBD2 (6 bases). The CDR3 spans 14 residues. Trimming pared 0 bases from V and 4 bases from J, leaving 10 bases between. The germline V gene encodes CDR1 MNHNS and CDR2 SASEGT. CDR3 sequence (DNA): TGTGCCAGCAGTGAAGCCGTAGCGGCGTACGAGCAGTACTTC. Encoded protein: CASSEAVAAYEQYF.

The gene calls are TRBV28 and TRBJ1-2; D remains unclear. Per germline, CDR1 MDHEN and CDR2 SYDVKM. Between the trimmed V and J ends, which lost 2 bases and 8 bases, there was a span of 9 bases. The CDR3 is made up of 12 amino acids. The CDR3 nucleotides read TGTGCCAGCAGTTTACTCTCAGAGGGCTACACCTTC. This sequence encodes CASSLLSEGYTF.

The CDR3 DNA follows: TGTGCGACGGCGCAGGGGGGCACTGAAGCTTTCTTT. Translation: CATAQGGTEAFF. J is TRBJ1-1 and V is TRBV28; 7 positions match TRBD1. CDR1 and CDR2 from the germline V gene are MDHEN and SYDVKM. The length of the CDR3 is 12 residues.

This sequence joins TRBV14 and TRBJ2-2, with 8 bases lining up with TRBD1. J lost 7 bases, V lost 4 bases, and 5 bases had no gene match. This CDR3 spans 14 amino acids. The germline gives CDR1 SGHDN, CDR2 FVKESK. CDR3 DNA sequence: TGTGCCAGCAGCCGGGACAGGTTGAACGGGGAGCTGTTTTTT. Its protein is CASSRDRLNGELFF.